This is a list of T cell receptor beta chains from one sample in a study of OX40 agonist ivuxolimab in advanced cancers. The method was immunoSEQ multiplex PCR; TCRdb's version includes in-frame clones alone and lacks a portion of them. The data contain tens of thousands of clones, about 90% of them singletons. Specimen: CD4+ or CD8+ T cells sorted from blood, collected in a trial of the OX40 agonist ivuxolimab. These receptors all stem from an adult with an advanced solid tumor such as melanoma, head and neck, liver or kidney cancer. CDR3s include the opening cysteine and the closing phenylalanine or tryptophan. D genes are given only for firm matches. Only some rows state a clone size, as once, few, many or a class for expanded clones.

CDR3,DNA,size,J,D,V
CASSPHRGLTRNTIYF,TGTGCCAGCAGCCCACACAGGGGATTGACCCGAAACACCATATATTTT,-,TRBJ1-3,TRBD1,TRBV7-3
CASSAPIRGRVHTEAFF,TGTGCCAGCAGCGCCCCCATACGGGGGCGCGTCCACACTGAAGCTTTCTTT,-,TRBJ1-1,-,TRBV9
CASSPPAGFLPYTF,TGTGCCAGCTCACCACCGGCAGGGTTCTTGCCCTACACCTTC,-,TRBJ1-2,-,TRBV18
CASSFAAPYRVPSPDTQYF,TGTGCCAGCAGTTTCGCGGCCCCCTACAGGGTCCCTTCCCCAGATACGCAGTATTTT,-,TRBJ2-3,-,TRBV27
CASSFSRGPYEQYF,TGTGCCAGCAGCTTTAGCAGGGGGCCCTACGAGCAGTACTTC,-,TRBJ2-7,TRBD1,TRBV7-9
CASSRKTSGGMLGTGELFF,TGCGCCAGCAGCCGAAAGACTAGCGGGGGGATGTTGGGCACCGGGGAGCTGTTTTTT,-,TRBJ2-2,TRBD2,TRBV4-1
CASRNRSRYYYEQYF,TGTGCCAGCAGGAACAGATCCAGATATTACTACGAGCAGTACTTC,few,TRBJ2-7,-,TRBV5-6
CASSETPGNTGELFF,TGTGCCAGTAGCGAAACTCCAGGGAACACCGGGGAGCTGTTTTTT,-,TRBJ2-2,-,TRBV19
CASRYRVDYGYTF,TGTGCCAGCAGATACAGGGTCGACTATGGCTACACCTTC,-,TRBJ1-2,-,TRBV21-1
CASSIGQETQYF,TGTGCCAGTAGTATCGGCCAAGAGACCCAGTACTTC,-,TRBJ2-5,-,TRBV19
CASSDAANTEAFF,TGCGCCAGCAGTGACGCAGCGAACACTGAAGCTTTCTTT,few,TRBJ1-1,-,TRBV10-2
CASILGGVGEQYF,TGTGCCAGCATTTTAGGCGGGGTAGGCGAGCAGTACTTC,-,TRBJ2-7,-,TRBV11-2
CASSFLTDTEAFF,TGTGCCAGCAGCTTTTTGACAGACACTGAAGCTTTCTTT,-,TRBJ1-1,-,TRBV6-5
CASSAGTANQPQHF,TGTGCCAGCAGCGCCGGGACGGCTAACCAGCCCCAGCATTTT,once,TRBJ1-5,-,TRBV2
CAIQGQGLSGANVLTF,TGTGCCATCCAGGGACAGGGGTTATCTGGGGCCAACGTCCTGACTTTC,-,TRBJ2-6,TRBD1,TRBV10-3
CASSEGQDSTDTQYF,TGTGCCAGCAGCGAGGGACAGGATAGCACAGATACGCAGTATTTT,-,TRBJ2-3,TRBD1,TRBV11-3
CASSEARNQPQHF,TGTGCCAGCAGTGAAGCTCGCAATCAGCCCCAGCATTTT,-,TRBJ1-5,-,TRBV6-1
CASSPAQGRNTEAFF,TGTGCCAGCTCACCCGCACAGGGGAGGAACACTGAAGCTTTCTTT,-,TRBJ1-1,TRBD1,TRBV18
CASSEGSLQGQNYGYTF,TGTGCCAGCAGTGAAGGGTCTCTCCAGGGACAAAACTATGGCTACACCTTC,once,TRBJ1-2,-,TRBV6-1
CASSPGALQNQPQHF,TGTGCCAGCTCACCGGGGGCGCTACAAAATCAGCCCCAGCATTTT,-,TRBJ1-5,-,TRBV18
CASSQDLGSYEQYF,TGTGCCAGCAGCCAAGATCTCGGGTCCTACGAGCAGTACTTC,-,TRBJ2-7,-,TRBV14
CASSEAGDDFDEQYF,TGTGCCAGCAGTGAAGCAGGGGATGATTTCGACGAGCAGTACTTC,-,TRBJ2-7,-,TRBV6-1
CASSERPGNYGYTF,TGTGCCAGCAGTGAAAGGCCGGGTAACTATGGCTACACCTTC,-,TRBJ1-2,-,TRBV2
CASKSFGGQPQHF,TGTGCCAGTAAAAGTTTCGGGGGTCAGCCCCAGCATTTT,-,TRBJ1-5,-,TRBV19
CASSGTGMGMNTEAFF,TGTGCCAGCAGCGGTACAGGGATGGGGATGAACACTGAAGCTTTCTTT,-,TRBJ1-1,-,TRBV5-6
CAWTGRIRETQYF,TGTGCCTGGACAGGGAGGATCCGGGAGACCCAGTACTTC,-,TRBJ2-5,-,TRBV30
CASSLGRIANEKLFF,TGTGCCAGCAGCTTAGGCAGGATAGCTAATGAAAAACTGTTTTTT,-,TRBJ1-4,-,TRBV11-2
CASSLDAGASSPLHF,TGTGCCAGCAGCTTGGATGCAGGGGCATCATCACCCCTCCACTTT,-,TRBJ1-6,-,TRBV5-4
CASSSLVTGEGNYGYTF,TGTGCCAGTAGTTCGTTGGTGACAGGGGAGGGTAACTATGGCTACACCTTC,-,TRBJ1-2,TRBD1,TRBV19
CASSQYRGTAEAFF,TGTGCCAGCAGCCAATACCGAGGGACGGCAGAAGCTTTCTTT,-,TRBJ1-1,-,TRBV14
CASTRRLAGSAGELFF,TGCGCCAGCACCCGTCGACTAGCGGGCTCGGCCGGGGAGCTGTTTTTT,-,TRBJ2-2,TRBD2,TRBV5-1
CASSGADEQYF,TGTGCCAGCTCGGGGGCCGACGAGCAGTACTTC,-,TRBJ2-7,-,TRBV7-2
CASRPPGLGSPGSGNTIYF,TGTGCAAGTCGCCCCCCTGGACTCGGGTCGCCTGGATCTGGAAACACCATATATTTT,-,TRBJ1-3,-,TRBV12-2
CASSSSWPVTEAFF,TGTGCCAGCAGCTCTTCCTGGCCGGTGACTGAAGCTTTCTTT,once,TRBJ1-1,-,TRBV7-2
CASRPYYGAVSTDTQYF,TGTGCCAGCCGCCCCTACTACGGGGCCGTTAGCACAGATACGCAGTATTTT,-,TRBJ2-3,-,TRBV27
CSARDTDEAFF,TGCAGTGCTAGAGATACGGACGAAGCTTTCTTT,-,TRBJ1-1,-,TRBV20-1
CASSSRTLDRDQYF,TGTGCCAGCAGCTCACGAACTTTAGACAGAGACCAGTACTTC,-,TRBJ2-5,-,TRBV7-9
CSVGRGPGVAKNIQYF,TGCAGCGTCGGCCGGGGACCTGGTGTAGCCAAAAACATTCAGTACTTC,-,TRBJ2-4,-,TRBV29-1
CASSLEGQMNTEAFF,TGCGCCAGCAGCTTGGAAGGACAGATGAACACTGAAGCTTTCTTT,once,TRBJ1-1,-,TRBV5-1
CASSPGQGRNYGYTF,TGTGCCAGCAGCCCAGGACAGGGGAGGAACTATGGCTACACCTTC,-,TRBJ1-2,TRBD1,TRBV28
CASSIYFGQLHGYTF,TGTGCCAGTAGTATATATTTCGGGCAGCTCCATGGCTACACCTTC,-,TRBJ1-2,-,TRBV19
CASRTAQGADTQYF,TGTGCCAGCAGAACAGCTCAGGGAGCAGATACGCAGTATTTT,-,TRBJ2-3,-,TRBV28
CASSLTGNQETQYF,TGTGCCAGCAGCTTGACAGGGAACCAAGAGACCCAGTACTTC,-,TRBJ2-5,-,TRBV5-8
CASSVEGQRGNTIYF,TGTGCCAGCAGCGTAGAGGGACAGCGTGGAAACACCATATATTTT,-,TRBJ1-3,TRBD1,TRBV9
CASSLSGTGTAYEQYF,TGTGCCAGCAGCCTATCCGGGACAGGGACCGCCTACGAGCAGTACTTC,-,TRBJ2-7,TRBD1,TRBV9
CASSPMDNYGYTF,TGTGCCAGCTCACCTATGGATAACTATGGCTACACCTTC,-,TRBJ1-2,-,TRBV18
CASSSRQGARAFF,TGTGCCAGCAGTTCCCGCCAAGGGGCCCGAGCTTTCTTT,-,TRBJ1-1,-,TRBV6-5
CASKEGRSNQPQHF,TGCGCCAGCAAGGAAGGACGTAGCAATCAGCCCCAGCATTTT,-,TRBJ1-5,-,TRBV10-2
CASTSQGHSGSEQFF,TGTGCCAGCACCTCACAGGGACATTCAGGGTCTGAGCAGTTCTTC,-,TRBJ2-1,-,TRBV6-6
CASSPGGSTEAFF,TGCGCCAGCAGTCCAGGGGGGAGCACTGAAGCTTTCTTT,-,TRBJ1-1,TRBD1,TRBV5-1
CASSSSRTEKLFF,TGTGCCAGCAGCTCCAGTCGTACAGAAAAACTGTTTTTT,once,TRBJ1-4,-,TRBV7-2
CASSLTRQEGYTF,TGTGCCAGCAGCCTGACCCGACAGGAAGGCTACACCTTC,-,TRBJ1-2,-,TRBV6-1
CASSSSRRLYMNTEAFF,TGTGCCAGCAGCTCCTCAAGGCGGCTTTACATGAACACTGAAGCTTTCTTT,-,TRBJ1-1,-,TRBV21-1
CATSRDGAGVGDQHF,TGTGCCACCAGCAGAGATGGCGCGGGGGTCGGGGACCAGCATTTT,few,TRBJ1-5,-,TRBV15
CASSLARAGRTGELFF,TGTGCCAGCAGCTTAGCGCGAGCGGGGAGGACCGGGGAGCTGTTTTTT,-,TRBJ2-2,TRBD2,TRBV11-1
CAWSVTYGQGNEKLFF,TGTGCCTGGAGTGTGACCTATGGGCAGGGCAATGAAAAACTGTTTTTT,-,TRBJ1-4,-,TRBV30
CASSSTTGANTEAFF,TGTGCCAGCAGCTCTACTACAGGGGCGAACACTGAAGCTTTCTTT,-,TRBJ1-1,TRBD1,TRBV11-2
CASRQGLGQETQYF,TGTGCCAGCAGGCAGGGACTGGGCCAAGAGACCCAGTACTTC,-,TRBJ2-5,-,TRBV6-5
CASSLGRNTEAFF,TGCGCCAGCAGCTTGGGGAGGAACACTGAAGCTTTCTTT,once,TRBJ1-1,-,TRBV5-1
CASSVDPPTGVKNIQYF,TGTGCCAGCAGCGTAGACCCCCCTACAGGGGTCAAAAACATTCAGTACTTC,-,TRBJ2-4,TRBD1,TRBV9